This T cell receptor (beta chain) was documented in a study of CD8 T cells in ankylosing spondylitis. This clonotype was counted ten times or more. Its antigen is still unknown. Study results and caveats: A TCR beta motif of seven or eight highly homologous variants appeared characteristic of ankylosing spondylitis blood. Clones that were linked to disease were CD8+ and were relatively rare in peripheral blood.

With molecular barcodes, quantitative 5'-RACE was used to make the TCR beta libraries. Each CDR3 protein is one row after TCRdb ran MiXCR on the 5' RACE reads. The sample has some 220,000 distinct CDR3 sequences, roughly 8.2% seen once. This CDR3 spans 17 amino acids. The ends lost 4 bases at V and 0 bases at J; junction bases unmatched: 9. From germline, CDR1 is LGHNA and CDR2 YSLEER. Material: blood, either unsorted or a sorted T cell fraction (not recorded which). The sequence derives from a female donor with ankylosing spondylitis or in good health (not recorded which). The V and J genes are TRBV4-3 and TRBJ1-2, with TRBD1 matching 9 bases. As DNA, the CDR3 is TGCGCCAGCAGCCCTGGGAGAGGGACAGGGACTAACTATGGCTACACCTTC. The encoded protein is CASSPGRGTGTNYGYTF.